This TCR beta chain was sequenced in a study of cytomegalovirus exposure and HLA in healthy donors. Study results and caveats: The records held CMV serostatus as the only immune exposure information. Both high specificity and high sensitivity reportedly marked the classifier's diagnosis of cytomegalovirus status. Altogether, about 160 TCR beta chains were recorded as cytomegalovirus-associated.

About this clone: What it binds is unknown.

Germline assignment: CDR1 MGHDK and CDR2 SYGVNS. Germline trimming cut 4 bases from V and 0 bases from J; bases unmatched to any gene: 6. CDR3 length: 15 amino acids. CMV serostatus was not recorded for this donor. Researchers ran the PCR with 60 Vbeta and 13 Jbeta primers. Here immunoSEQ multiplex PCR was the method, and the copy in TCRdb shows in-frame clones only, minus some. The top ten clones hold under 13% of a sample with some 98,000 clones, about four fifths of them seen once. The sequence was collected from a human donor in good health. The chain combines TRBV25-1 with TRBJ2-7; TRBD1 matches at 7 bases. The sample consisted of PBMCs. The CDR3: CASSVSGTVSYEQYF. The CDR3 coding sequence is TGTGCCAGCAGTGTTTCCGGGACAGTCTCCTACGAGCAGTACTTC.